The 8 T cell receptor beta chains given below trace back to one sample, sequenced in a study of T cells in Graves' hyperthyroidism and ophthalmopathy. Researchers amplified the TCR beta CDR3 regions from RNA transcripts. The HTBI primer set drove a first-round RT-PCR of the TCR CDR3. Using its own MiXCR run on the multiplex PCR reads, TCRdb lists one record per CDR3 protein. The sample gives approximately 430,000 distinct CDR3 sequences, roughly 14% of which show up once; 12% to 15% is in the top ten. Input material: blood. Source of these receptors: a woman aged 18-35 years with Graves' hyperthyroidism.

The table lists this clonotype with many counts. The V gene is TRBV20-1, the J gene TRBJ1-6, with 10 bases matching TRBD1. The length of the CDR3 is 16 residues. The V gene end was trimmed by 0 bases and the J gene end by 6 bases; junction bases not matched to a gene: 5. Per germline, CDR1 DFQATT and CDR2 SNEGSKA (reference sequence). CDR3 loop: CSARDPGQGSNSPLHF. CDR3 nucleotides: TGCAGTGCTAGAGACCCGGGACAGGGGAGTAATTCACCCCTCCACTTT.

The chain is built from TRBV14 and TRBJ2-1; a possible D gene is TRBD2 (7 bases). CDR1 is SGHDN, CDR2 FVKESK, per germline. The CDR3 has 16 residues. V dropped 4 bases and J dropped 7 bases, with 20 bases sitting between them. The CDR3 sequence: CASSRQGTTTRNEQFF. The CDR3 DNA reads TGTGCCAGCAGCCGGCAGGGGACTACTACGCGAAATGAGCAGTTCTTC.

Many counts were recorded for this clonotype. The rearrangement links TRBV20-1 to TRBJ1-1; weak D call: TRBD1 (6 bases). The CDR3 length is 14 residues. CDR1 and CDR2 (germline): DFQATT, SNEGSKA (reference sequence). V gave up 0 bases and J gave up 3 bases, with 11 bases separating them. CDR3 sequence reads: CSARDGGGHTEAFF. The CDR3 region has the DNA TGCAGTGCTAGAGATGGGGGGGGCCACACTGAAGCTTTCTTT.

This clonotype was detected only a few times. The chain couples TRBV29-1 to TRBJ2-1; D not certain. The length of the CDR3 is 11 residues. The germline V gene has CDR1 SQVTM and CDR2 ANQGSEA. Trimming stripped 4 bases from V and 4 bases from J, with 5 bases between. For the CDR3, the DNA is TGCAGCGTTGCGTCGTACAATGAGCAGTTCTTC. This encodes CSVASYNEQFF.

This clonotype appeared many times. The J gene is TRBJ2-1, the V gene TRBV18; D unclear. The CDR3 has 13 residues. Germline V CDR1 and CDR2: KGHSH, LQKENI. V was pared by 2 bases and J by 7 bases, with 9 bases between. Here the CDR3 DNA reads TGTGCCAGCTCACCAGATCCCGGGAATGAGCAGTTCTTC. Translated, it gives CASSPDPGNEQFF.

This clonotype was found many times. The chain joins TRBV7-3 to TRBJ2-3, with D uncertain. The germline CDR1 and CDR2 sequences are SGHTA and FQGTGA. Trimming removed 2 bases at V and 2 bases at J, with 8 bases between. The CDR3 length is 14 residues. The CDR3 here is CASSLDVDTDTQYF. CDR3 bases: TGTGCCAGCAGCTTAGATGTCGACACAGATACGCAGTATTTT.

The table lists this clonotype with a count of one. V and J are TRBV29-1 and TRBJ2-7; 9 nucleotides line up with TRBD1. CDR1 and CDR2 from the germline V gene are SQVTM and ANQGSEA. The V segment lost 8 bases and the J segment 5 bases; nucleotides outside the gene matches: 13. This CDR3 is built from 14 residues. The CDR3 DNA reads TGCAGCACGGCCGGGACAGGGCTCGTAGACGAGCAGTACTTC. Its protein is CSTAGTGLVDEQYF.

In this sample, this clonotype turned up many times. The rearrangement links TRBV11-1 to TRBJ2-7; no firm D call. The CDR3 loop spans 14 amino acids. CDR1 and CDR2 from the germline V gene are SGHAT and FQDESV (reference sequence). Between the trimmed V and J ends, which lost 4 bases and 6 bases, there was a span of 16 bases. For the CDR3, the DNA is TGTGCCAGCAGCTCGGGTCTTACGTCACGCGAGCAGTACTTC. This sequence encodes CASSSGLTSREQYF.